This TCR beta chain was observed in a study of T cells in Graves' hyperthyroidism and ophthalmopathy. The wider study: Before treatment of any kind, peripheral blood was taken at initial diagnosis.

RNA transcripts were the template for amplifying TCR beta CDR3 regions. When the TCR CDR3 underwent first-round RT-PCR, the HTBI primer set was used. TCRdb passed the multiplex PCR reads through MiXCR, listing each CDR3 protein once. The sample lists approximately 610,000 distinct CDR3 sequences, approximately 15% occurring once. If no ophthalmopathy progression occurred within 18 months, Graves' hyperthyroidism was stable. In making diagnoses, clinical symptoms, serum thyroxine and TRAb, thyroid ultrasound and orbital computed tomography were all used. Fresh peripheral blood, 7.5 to 10 ml, yielded the PBMCs. The CDR3 totals 14 residues. V trimming: 5 bases; J trimming: 3 bases; junction bases outside the gene matches: 5. The germline V gene has CDR1 LGHDT and CDR2 YNNKEL (reference sequence). This clonotype has at least ten counts.

This clonotype originated in a woman aged 18-30 years with Graves' hyperthyroidism. The sample taken for sequencing was blood. The chain couples TRBV3-1 to TRBJ2-3; TRBD2 aligns across 7 bases. This CDR3 reads CASSTRLATDTQYF. In nucleotides, the CDR3 is TGTGCCAGCAGCACTCGACTAGCTACAGATACGCAGTATTTT.